The 28 T cell receptor beta chains below all came from one sample that was sequenced in a study of blood T cell repertoires in COVID-19. Only in-frame clones appear in the TCRdb table, and some are missing; sequencing was by immunoSEQ multiplex PCR. In the table there are 200,000 to 250,000 clones, 85% to 90% of which are singletons. The source material was peripheral blood. These receptors were taken from a woman aged 55-70 years with acute or convalescent COVID-19.

The chain couples TRBV7-2 to TRBJ2-2, with 8 bases fitting TRBD2. This CDR3 contains 15 residues. V was pared by 3 bases and J by 6 bases, with 6 bases of the junction left unmatched. CDR1 is SGHTA and CDR2 is FQGNSA in the germline V gene. CDR3 sequence (DNA): TGTGCCAGCAGCTTGGCGGGAGGTTACCCCGGGGAGCTGTTTTTT. Translation gives CASSLAGGYPGELFF.

V is TRBV19 and J is TRBJ2-1; 10 nucleotides agree with TRBD2. V lost 5 bases to trimming and J lost 10 bases; unmatched junction nucleotides: 5. The CDR3 is made up of 13 amino acids. Germline V gene sequence: CDR1 LNHDA, CDR2 SQIVND (reference sequence). CDR3 region: CASSWSSGGEQFF. The CDR3 nucleotides are TGTGCCAGTAGTTGGTCTAGCGGGGGAGAGCAGTTCTTC.

The rearrangement joins TRBV19 to TRBJ1-1, with D perhaps TRBD1 (5 bases). Trimming shortened V by 7 bases and J by 1 base, and 13 bases separated the two germline ends. The CDR3 extends over 14 amino acids. Germline V CDR1 and CDR2: LNHDA, SQIVND (reference sequence). As DNA, the CDR3 is TGTGCCAGTATCAAGGGCAGGGAGAACACTGAAGCTTTCTTT. It translates to CASIKGRENTEAFF.

The V gene is TRBV24-1, the J gene TRBJ2-5, with 9 nucleotides matching TRBD1. J gave up 5 bases and V 5 bases, and 20 bases lay outside the gene matches. CDR3 length: 19 residues. CDR1 and CDR2 (germline): KGHDR, SFDVKD. CDR3 amino acids: CATSAGLRTGVLFGETQYF. For the CDR3, the DNA is TGTGCCACCAGTGCCGGCCTCAGGACAGGGGTGCTTTTTGGTGAGACCCAGTACTTC.

This rearrangement joins TRBV4-2 to TRBJ1-3, with D possibly matching TRBD1 (5 bases). CDR3 length equals 20 residues. Germline-derived CDR1 and CDR2 are LGHNA and YNFKEQ. V gave up 0 bases and J gave up 0 bases, with 21 bases separating them. CDR3 in DNA: TGTGCCAGCAGCCAAGATCGGGGGTTGGGCGGATCGTACTCTGGAAACACCATATATTTT. It translates to CASSQDRGLGGSYSGNTIYF.

This rearrangement joins TRBV18 to TRBJ1-1; 9 bases agree with TRBD1. The CDR3 covers 15 residues. Looked up from germline, CDR1 is KGHSH and CDR2 is LQKENI. V shed 6 bases and J 5 bases; nucleotides not matched to a gene: 10. Here the CDR3 DNA reads TGTGCCAGCTCTGGAATCACAGGGGGCCGGACTGAAGCTTTCTTT. Residues: CASSGITGGRTEAFF.

The rearrangement uses TRBV27 and TRBJ2-2; tentatively, D is TRBD1 (6 bases). Germline V gene data show CDR1 as MNHEY and CDR2 as SMNVEV (reference sequence). The CDR3 runs 14 residues. V was trimmed by 6 bases and J by 5 bases, leaving 13 bases between them. The CDR3 is CASRQGRRTGELFF. The DNA of the CDR3 is TGTGCCAGCAGACAGGGTAGGAGGACCGGGGAGCTGTTTTTT.

The rearrangement uses TRBV30 and TRBJ2-6; D is unresolved. Germline V gene sequence: CDR1 GTSNPN, CDR2 SVGIG (reference sequence). The CDR3 spans 15 residues. V was cut by 1 base and J by 1 base, with 8 bases left in between. For the CDR3, the DNA is TGTGCCTGGAGTGCGCCGCAGTCTGGGGCCAACGTCCTGACTTTC. Its translation is CAWSAPQSGANVLTF.

The rearrangement joins TRBV18 to TRBJ1-3, with 11 bases fitting TRBD1. Germline loops: CDR1 KGHSH, CDR2 LQKENI. The CDR3 contains 15 residues. V lost 6 bases to trimming and J lost 1 base; unmatched junction nucleotides: 2. The CDR3: CASSDRGPSGNTIYF. The CDR3 DNA reads as TGTGCCAGCTCGGACAGGGGGCCTTCTGGAAACACCATATATTTT.

The gene calls are TRBV27 and TRBJ1-1; the D gene is possibly TRBD1 (5 bases). Germline values: CDR1 MNHEY, CDR2 SMNVEV (reference sequence). The ends were cut back, 7 bases at V and 1 base at J, with 13 bases in the middle. The CDR3 sequence is 14 residues long. The CDR3 region has the DNA TGTGCCAGCATGTATCAGGGCAGGAACACTGAAGCTTTCTTT. It specifies CASMYQGRNTEAFF.

This clone showed up just a few times. This chain connects TRBV19 to TRBJ1-3, with D uncertain. The CDR3 contains 16 residues. The V end was cut by 2 bases, the J end by 0 bases, with 11 bases between. Germline V gives CDR1 LNHDA, CDR2 SQIVND (reference sequence). This chain's CDR3 is CASSISRSSSGNTIYF. CDR3 coding DNA: TGTGCCAGTAGTATATCTCGTTCGAGCTCTGGAAACACCATATATTTT.

This clone appeared a single time. The chain combines TRBV6-5 with TRBJ2-1; D is unclear. V was pared by 6 bases and J by 5 bases, with 8 bases between. The length of the CDR3 is 12 residues. Germline V CDR1 and CDR2: MNHEY, SVGAGI. The CDR3 region has the DNA TGTGCCAGCAGCCGAAGCCACAATGAGCAGTTCTTC. It translates to CASSRSHNEQFF.

The genes are TRBV7-9 and TRBJ1-4, with 7 bases aligning to TRBD1. Per the germline V gene, CDR1 is SEHNR and CDR2 is FQNEAQ (reference sequence). Trimming cost V 3 bases and J 3 bases; bases outside gene matches: 7. The CDR3 is made up of 16 amino acids. The CDR3 spells CASSFTGAGPNEKLFF. CDR3 in DNA: TGTGCCAGCAGCTTTACAGGGGCGGGTCCTAATGAAAAACTGTTTTTT.

The V gene is TRBV27, the J gene TRBJ1-2, with 10 bases fitting TRBD1. V dropped 3 bases and J dropped 7; count of bases not matched to a gene: 5. Germline V gene data show CDR1 as MNHEY and CDR2 as SMNVEV (reference sequence). The CDR3 runs to 14 residues. The CDR3 bases are TGTGCCAGCAGTTTCAGACAGGGGGCAGGTGGCTACACCTTC. It codes for CASSFRQGAGGYTF.

The chain uses TRBV9 and TRBJ2-5; possible D gene TRBD1, 5 bases. This CDR3 spans 15 amino acids. CDR1 and CDR2 (germline): SGDLS, YYNGEE. Trimming removed 4 bases at V and 5 bases at J, with 18 bases between. CDR3 protein: CASSLQPQGLETQYF. CDR3 DNA sequence: TGTGCCAGCAGCCTCCAGCCCCAGGGTCTGGAGACCCAGTACTTC.

The V and J genes are TRBV7-2 and TRBJ2-7; unclear D gene. This CDR3 region has 15 residues. Germline V gene lookup returns CDR1 SGHTA and CDR2 FQGNSA. V was pared by 5 bases and J by 0 bases, with 14 bases between. In DNA, the CDR3 is TGTGCCAGCAGCCTCGGTTCGGGTAACTCCTACGAGCAGTACTTC. Its translation: CASSLGSGNSYEQYF.

This chain uses TRBV19 with TRBJ1-6, with D perhaps TRBD1 (5 bases). Trimming stripped 1 base from V and 9 bases from J, with 13 bases between. This CDR3 is 15 amino acids long. The germline gives CDR1 LNHDA, CDR2 SQIVND (reference sequence). The chain's CDR3 is CASSIVAGSSSPLHF. CDR3 nucleotides: TGTGCCAGTAGTATAGTAGCAGGGTCGAGTTCACCCCTCCACTTT.

The chain couples TRBV19 to TRBJ2-2; 8 bases match TRBD1. The germline gives CDR1 LNHDA, CDR2 SQIVND (reference sequence). The CDR3 has 14 residues. V lost 5 bases and J lost 6; bases outside the gene matches: 5. CDR3 protein: CASSVTGEAGELFF. In nucleotides, the CDR3 is TGTGCCAGTAGTGTGACAGGGGAAGCCGGGGAGCTGTTTTTT.

The V and J genes are TRBV18 and TRBJ1-4, with 7 bases identical to TRBD1. The germline V gene encodes CDR1 KGHSH and CDR2 LQKENI. This CDR3 spans 18 amino acids. Germline trimming cut 6 bases from V and 5 bases from J; bases unmatched to any gene: 18. Written as DNA, the CDR3 is TGTGCCAGCTCTCCCCTGACAGGGCCCGCTACATTAAATGAAAAACTGTTTTTT. Translation gives CASSPLTGPATLNEKLFF.

The gene calls are TRBV4-3 and TRBJ1-2; D unresolved. Looked up from germline, CDR1 is LGHNA and CDR2 is YSLEER. Trimming pared 0 bases from V and 2 bases from J, leaving 4 bases between. The CDR3 is made up of 13 amino acids. The DNA for the CDR3 is TGCGCCAGCAGCCAAGATCTGAACTATGGCTACACCTTC. Its protein is CASSQDLNYGYTF.

The rearrangement joins TRBV27 to TRBJ2-2; the match to TRBD2 covers 13 bases. The germline CDR1 and CDR2 sequences are MNHEY and SMNVEV (reference sequence). This CDR3 spans 16 amino acids. J lost 4 bases, V lost 4 bases, and 3 bases had no gene match. The CDR3 DNA is TGTGCCAGCAGTTACCGGACTAGCGGGAGCACCGGGGAGCTGTTTTTT. Encoded protein: CASSYRTSGSTGELFF.

This clone was seen once. The chain couples TRBV7-2 to TRBJ1-5; the D is unclear. Trimming cost V 2 bases and J 4 bases, with 9 bases left between them. CDR1 SGHTA and CDR2 FQGNSA come from the germline V gene. The CDR3 runs 14 residues. This chain's CDR3 is CASSLLRDNQPQHF. The CDR3, as DNA: TGTGCCAGCAGCTTATTACGGGATAATCAGCCCCAGCATTTT.

The chain has TRBV3-1 (or the pseudogene TRBV3-2) and TRBJ2-1, with 7 nucleotides matching TRBD2. CDR3 size: 16 residues. Per germline, CDR1 LGHDT and CDR2 YNNKEL (reference sequence). Trimming at V came to 0 bases and at J to 9 bases, leaving 11 bases not matched to a gene. The CDR3 sequence: CASSQDSGAALGEQFF. The CDR3 nucleotides are TGTGCCAGCAGCCAAGACAGCGGGGCGGCCCTCGGTGAGCAGTTCTTC.

The V call is TRBV7-8, the J call TRBJ2-5; TRBD2 matches at 8 bases. Germline lookup yields CDR1 SGHVS and CDR2 FQNEAQ. After removal of 1 base from V and 1 base from J, the junction contained 5 bases not matched to a gene. The CDR3 is 16 residues long. CDR3 region: CASSLERGGTQETQYF. The CDR3 nucleotides are TGTGCCAGCAGCTTAGAACGGGGGGGTACCCAAGAGACCCAGTACTTC.

The chain couples TRBV6-2 or TRBV6-3 to TRBJ2-7, with 9 bases matching TRBD2. J gave up 6 bases and V 2 bases, and 8 bases lay outside the gene matches. In germline, CDR1 is MNHEY, CDR2 SVGEGT. The CDR3 sequence is 15 residues long. CDR3 sequence: CASSYGLAGRGEQYF. The CDR3 coding sequence is TGTGCCAGCAGTTACGGGCTAGCGGGACGGGGCGAGCAGTACTTC.

The rearrangement links TRBV3-1 (or the pseudogene TRBV3-2) to TRBJ2-7, with D possibly matching TRBD2 (7 bases). The CDR3 consists of 16 residues. The germline V gene encodes CDR1 LGHDT and CDR2 YNNKEL (reference sequence). Trimming cost V 0 bases and J 5 bases, with 17 bases left between them. The CDR3 reads CASSQDSRAGDNEQYF. DNA of the CDR3: TGTGCCAGCAGCCAAGATTCAAGGGCGGGGGACAACGAGCAGTACTTC.

V usage is TRBV4-1 and J usage is TRBJ1-5; D gene uncertain. Looked up from germline, CDR1 is MGHRA and CDR2 is YSYEKL. The V and J ends lost 0 bases and 7 bases respectively, with 10 bases between them. The CDR3 totals 14 residues. CDR3 sequence (DNA): TGCGCCAGCAGCCAAGACCCCTCGGGGCAGCCCCAGCATTTT. Protein sequence: CASSQDPSGQPQHF.

This chain connects TRBV9 to TRBJ2-1; D is uncertain. CDR1 and CDR2 (germline): SGDLS, YYNGEE. The CDR3 consists of 13 residues. V lost 1 base to trimming and J lost 5 bases, with 7 bases between them. The CDR3 spells CASSVQFDNEQFF. The CDR3 DNA is TGTGCCAGCAGCGTACAGTTCGACAATGAGCAGTTCTTC. The entire variable domain, with the rest obtained from reference TRBV9 and TRBJ2-1, is as follows: DSGVTQTPKHLITATGQRVTLRCSPRSGDLSVYWYQQSLDQGLQFLIQYYNGEERAKGNILERFSAQQFPDLHSELNLSSLELGDSALYFCASSVQFDNEQFFGPGTRLTVL.